This T cell receptor beta chain was sequenced for a study of blood T cell repertoires in COVID-19. Profiling relied on immunoSEQ multiplex PCR, and the TCRdb table lists in-frame clones only, not all of them. The sample carries 40,000 to 50,000 clones, about four fifths recorded once. Germline loops: CDR1 MNHEY, CDR2 SMNVEV (reference sequence). This CDR3 region has 15 residues. Trimming removed 2 bases from V and 7 bases from J, with 15 bases in between. The chain has TRBV27 and TRBJ1-5; D is possibly TRBD1 (5 bases). Input material: peripheral blood. This TCR was recovered from a woman aged 80 or over with acute or convalescent COVID-19. The CDR3 nucleotides read TGTGCCAGCAGTTTAGTATCCGGGGGAGGGCAGCCCCAGCATTTT. Its translation: CASSLVSGGGQPQHF.